The clone carrying this T cell receptor beta chain occurred a few times. The antigen remains undetermined. Described time point: patch test 1, 2 weeks after DPC sensitization. The treatment here: therapeutic diphenylcyclopropenone sensitization with weekly scalp DPC. Unfractionated whole blood yielded total RNA. This sample is part of a study of human T cells and chemical hapten exposure. Whole-study results and caveats: Sensitization with DPC brought no change to TCRs above 1 in 1000 in frequency. Versus controls, expanded TCRs had significantly more large CDR3 similarity clusters.

The germline CDR1 and CDR2 sequences are MGHDK and SYGVNS. The CDR3 is made up of 14 amino acids. Trimming shortened V by 4 bases and J by 9 bases, and 13 bases separated the two germline ends. Library construction involved attaching unique molecular identifiers to individual cDNA molecules, which allowed quantitative, reproducible TCR counting. In TCRdb, the RACE reads were re-called with MiXCR into one record per CDR3 protein. The table has some 120,000 distinct CDR3 sequences, about 12% seen once. The chain carries TRBV25-1 and TRBJ1-6; D is ambiguous. The sequence was collected from a woman aged 50 to 65 with alopecia areata. Some clones in this sample may be carry-over from other donors' samples. Material: whole blood, obtained in connection with sensitization to the hapten diphenylcyclopropenone (DPC). CDR3 in DNA: TGTGCCAGCAGTGGGGTCCTTCCCAGTTCACCCCTCCACTTT. Translated, it gives CASSGVLPSSPLHF. Drawing the rest from reference TRBV25-1 and TRBJ1-6, the complete variable domain is EADIYQTPRYLVIGTGKKITLECSQTMGHDKMYWYQQDPGMELHLIHYSYGVNSTEKGDLSSESTVSRIRTEHFPLTLESARPSHTSQYLCASSGVLPSSPLHFGNGTRLTVT.